The clone carrying this T cell receptor (beta chain) was observed a few times. Its cognate antigen is unknown. This CDR3 region has 15 residues. Looked up from germline, CDR1 is MNHNY and CDR2 is SVGAGI (reference sequence). V lost 6 bases and J 0 bases, leaving 9 bases between the germline ends. A constant-region primer primed TCR beta cDNA synthesis from roughly 500 ng of total RNA. Three-round nested multiplex PCR performed with slightly modified ARM-PCR produced the TCR beta libraries. For about 11 cycles apiece, the opening two PCR rounds ran with TRBV1-TRBV30 forward primers and a C-beta reverse primer. Via MiXCR, TCRdb re-called the multiplex PCR reads, giving one row per CDR3 protein. This sample has about 180,000 distinct CDR3 sequences, with less than 65% found just once. The blood RNA (from unsorted whole blood) was obtained, and germline DNA was also extracted. Donors were untreated and chronically infected with HBV.

The data originate from a study of tumor-infiltrating lymphocytes in primary liver carcinoma. Study in general: Participating patients were men and women between 30 and 69 years old.

Study-level points and caveats: Against blood, tumors held a significantly higher top-250-clone fraction (p = 0.039).

The TCR comes from a man aged 35 to 55 with primary liver carcinoma and hepatitis B virus infection. J is TRBJ2-6 and V is TRBV6-6; perhaps TRBD2 as D (6 bases). Sequencing was done on a sample of peripheral blood. The CDR3 protein is CASSRGASGANVLTF. CDR3 nucleotides: TGTGCCAGCAGCCGCGGGGCCTCTGGGGCCAACGTCCTGACTTTC.